The 32 T cell receptor beta chains reported below all come from one sample, sequenced in a study of cytomegalovirus exposure and HLA in healthy donors. Vbeta (60) and Jbeta (13) primers were used in the PCR. Libraries were prepared by immunoSEQ multiplex PCR; TCRdb keeps only in-frame clonotypes and omits some of them. The sample has about 190,000 clones, about 81% seen once; the top ten hold 0.7% to 0.95%. Sequenced material: PBMCs. The receptors derive from a young woman in good health and CMV-seronegative.

The J gene is TRBJ2-3, the V gene TRBV6-5; 10 positions match TRBD2. The CDR3 contains 14 residues. Germline V CDR1 and CDR2: MNHEY, SVGAGI. V lost 7 bases and J lost 1; bases outside the gene matches: 2. The CDR3 DNA follows: TGTGCCAGCAAGCTAGCGGGGGGCACAGATACGCAGTATTTT. Translating gives CASKLAGGTDTQYF.

The chain joins TRBV5-4 to TRBJ2-5; 10 bases are shared with TRBD2. Near its end, the DNA agrees better with TRBJ2-7, so the J call may be wrong. Per the germline V gene, CDR1 is SGHNT and CDR2 is YYREEE (reference sequence). The CDR3 totals 16 residues. The CDR3 sequence is CASSLAKREGFYEQYF. The CDR3 DNA follows: TGTGCCAGCAGCCTGGCCAAGCGGGAGGGATTCTACGAGCAGTACTTC.

CDR3 coding DNA: TGTGCCTGGACGGGACAGGGGAACACTGAAGCTTTCTTT. This encodes CAWTGQGNTEAFF. This chain uses TRBV30 with TRBJ1-1; 9 bases agree with TRBD1. Unmatched junction bases numbered 1, after V lost 4 bases and J lost 1 base. Per germline, CDR1 GTSNPN and CDR2 SVGIG (reference sequence). The CDR3 runs 13 residues.

This chain uses TRBV10-1 with TRBJ2-7, with no clear D. Trimming stripped 3 bases from V and 0 bases from J, with 12 bases between. This CDR3 spans 15 amino acids. From germline, CDR1 is WNHNN and CDR2 SYGVQD (reference sequence). The CDR3 here is CASSEVAESSYEQYF. The CDR3 DNA reads TGCGCCAGCAGTGAAGTTGCGGAAAGCTCCTACGAGCAGTACTTC.

This clone was detected only once. The chain uses TRBV4-2 and TRBJ2-1; 8 nucleotides agree with TRBD2. The V and J ends lost 2 bases and 0 bases, in that order; junction bases with no gene match: 3. CDR1 and CDR2 from the germline V gene are LGHNA and YNFKEQ. This CDR3 is built from 16 residues. The CDR3 DNA reads as TGTGCCAGCAGCCAACTAGCGGGTTCCTCCTACAATGAGCAGTTCTTC. It specifies CASSQLAGSSYNEQFF.

The V call is TRBV11-2, the J call TRBJ2-7; D gene unclear. Germline CDR1 reads SGHAT; CDR2 reads FQNNGV. V lost 5 bases, J lost 2 bases, and 13 bases lay in between. The CDR3 is 14 amino acids. For the CDR3, the DNA is TGTGCCAGCAGCCTCGAGATGGTGGCCTACGAGCAGTACTTC. This encodes CASSLEMVAYEQYF.

The chain is built from TRBV6-1 and TRBJ2-3; 15 nucleotides agree with TRBD2. Germline V gene sequence: CDR1 MNHNS, CDR2 SASEGT. J gave up 4 bases and V 1 base, and 9 bases lay outside the gene matches. The CDR3 is 19 amino acids. This chain's CDR3 is CASSEDPSGLAGGADTQYF. The CDR3 DNA reads as TGTGCCAGCAGTGAAGATCCCTCGGGACTAGCGGGGGGAGCAGATACGCAGTATTTT.

This clone was observed a few times. This rearrangement joins TRBV6-1 to TRBJ2-7, with a possible D match to TRBD2 (6 bases). The germline gives CDR1 MNHNS, CDR2 SASEGT. CDR3 length equals 14 residues. The germline V and J ends were trimmed by 2 bases and 0 bases, with 8 bases remaining between them. CDR3 in amino acids: CASSEWDSSYEQYF. DNA for the CDR3: TGTGCCAGCAGTGAATGGGACTCCTCCTACGAGCAGTACTTC.

J is TRBJ2-5 and V is TRBV19, with a weak D call TRBD2 (6 bases). The CDR3 consists of 15 residues. V lost 6 bases, J lost 4 bases, and 18 bases lay in between. Germline V lookup: CDR1 LNHDA, CDR2 SQIVND (reference sequence). CDR3: CASSRNARRGETQYF. For the CDR3, the DNA is TGTGCCAGTAGCAGAAATGCTAGGAGGGGAGAGACCCAGTACTTC.

The rearrangement uses TRBV15 and TRBJ2-7, with TRBD2 matching over 12 bases. The J segment lost 1 base and the V segment lost 5 bases, leaving 15 bases of the junction unmatched. CDR3 size: 19 residues. Germline CDR1 is LNHNV and CDR2 is YYDKDF (reference sequence). The CDR3 nucleotides read TGTGCCACCAGCCTCGGGTTGGCGTCTAGCGGGGGGGATTCCTACGAGCAGTACTTC. Amino acid sequence: CATSLGLASSGGDSYEQYF.

The chain couples TRBV6-5 to TRBJ2-4, with D possibly being TRBD2 (5 bases). This CDR3 region has 13 residues. The V end lost 0 bases, the J end lost 7 bases, and 7 bases lay between the germline ends. Per germline, CDR1 MNHEY and CDR2 SVGAGI. The CDR3 is CASSYSWRNIQYF. DNA of the CDR3: TGTGCCAGCAGTTACTCGTGGAGGAACATTCAGTACTTC.

This sequence joins TRBV5-5 and TRBJ2-1, with 13 bases that match TRBD2. The CDR3 spans 15 residues. Losses at the gene ends were 4 bases for V and 10 bases for J; bases not matched to a gene: 8. Looked up from germline, CDR1 is SGHKS and CDR2 is YYEKEE (reference sequence). CDR3 region: CASSPGLAGVREQFF. DNA for the CDR3: TGTGCCAGCAGCCCCGGACTAGCGGGAGTTAGGGAGCAGTTCTTC. The complete variable domain, with remaining parts taken from reference TRBV5-5 and TRBJ2-1, reads DAGVTQSPTHLIKTRGQQVTLRCSPISGHKSVSWYQQVLGQGPQFIFQYYEKEERGRGNFPDRFSARQFPNYSSELNVNALLLGDSALYLCASSPGLAGVREQFFGPGTRLTVL.

J is TRBJ2-3 and V is TRBV29-1; D is perhaps TRBD1 (6 bases). Germline CDR1 reads SQVTM; CDR2 reads ANQGSEA. V lost 2 bases, J lost 13 bases, and 13 bases lay in between. The length of the CDR3 is 11 residues. The CDR3 bases are TGCAGCGTTGAAACGGGACACATTGAGTATTTT. Translated, it gives CSVETGHIEYF.

CDR3 in amino acids: CASSQQGPGNSPLHF. DNA for the CDR3: TGTGCCAGCAGCCAACAGGGTCCTGGTAATTCACCCCTCCACTTT. This chain connects TRBV14 to TRBJ1-6; D perhaps matches TRBD1 (5 bases). This CDR3 comprises 15 residues. V gave up 2 bases and J gave up 6 bases, with 11 bases separating them. Germline V gives CDR1 SGHDN, CDR2 FVKESK.

The chain uses TRBV5-4 and TRBJ2-7, with unresolved D. This CDR3 is 13 amino acids long. Germline lookup yields CDR1 SGHNT and CDR2 YYREEE (reference sequence). Trimming left V 0 bases short and J 5 bases short, with 9 bases between. The CDR3 reads CASSLDGADEQYF. In DNA, the CDR3 is TGTGCCAGCAGCTTGGATGGCGCGGACGAGCAGTACTTC.

V and J are TRBV29-1 and TRBJ1-1; TRBD1 aligns across 8 bases. This CDR3 has 15 residues. Per germline, CDR1 SQVTM and CDR2 ANQGSEA. With V trimmed by 6 bases and J by 1 base, 10 bases remained unmatched. The CDR3 sequence: CSVPGTGGQNTEAFF. The CDR3, as DNA: TGCAGCGTCCCCGGGACAGGCGGTCAGAACACTGAAGCTTTCTTT.

The chain couples TRBV27 to TRBJ2-2; unclear D gene. From germline, CDR1 is MNHEY and CDR2 SMNVEV (reference sequence). V was trimmed by 8 bases and J by 3 bases, leaving 7 bases between them. This CDR3 region has 12 residues. In nucleotides, the CDR3 is TGTGCCAGCCGTTCGGACACCGGGGAGCTGTTTTTT. Its translation: CASRSDTGELFF.

This chain connects TRBV28 to TRBJ2-7, with D perhaps matching TRBD2 (5 bases). The CDR3 contains 15 residues. Per the germline V gene, CDR1 is MDHEN and CDR2 is SYDVKM. Trimming cost V 6 bases and J 1 base, with 16 bases left between them. In DNA form, the CDR3 reads TGTGCCAGCAGCCCGCTGATCGGGAATTCCTACGAGCAGTACTTC. Its translation: CASSPLIGNSYEQYF.

The chain joins TRBV27 to TRBJ2-5; the D gene is possibly TRBD1 (5 bases). Germline V gene lookup returns CDR1 MNHEY and CDR2 SMNVEV (reference sequence). This CDR3 has 14 amino acids. Trimming removed 1 base at V and 1 base at J, with 7 bases between. The chain's CDR3 is CASSLLDSQETQYF. In DNA form, the CDR3 reads TGTGCCAGCAGTTTATTAGACAGCCAAGAGACCCAGTACTTC.

The chain links TRBV7-9 to TRBJ2-1; D uncertain. This CDR3 is 15 amino acids long. Per the germline V gene, CDR1 is SEHNR and CDR2 is FQNEAQ (reference sequence). The V end lost 5 bases, the J end lost 0 bases, and 11 bases lay between the germline ends. This chain's CDR3 is CASSPASSSYNEQFF. The CDR3 DNA reads as TGTGCCAGCAGCCCCGCATCGAGCTCCTACAATGAGCAGTTCTTC.

The chain employs TRBV27 and TRBJ2-5; D unresolved. Trimming removed 5 bases from V and 6 bases from J, with 16 bases in between. The CDR3 extends over 14 amino acids. The germline gives CDR1 MNHEY, CDR2 SMNVEV (reference sequence). The CDR3 nucleotides read TGTGCCAGCAGTCCCCAAGGAGAGTCAAAGACCCAGTACTTC. It yields the protein CASSPQGESKTQYF.

This rearrangement joins TRBV27 to TRBJ2-1; 16 bases agree with TRBD2. V gave up 5 bases and J gave up 11 bases; unmatched junction bases: 6. CDR3 length: 15 residues. CDR1 is MNHEY and CDR2 is SMNVEV in the germline V gene (reference sequence). CDR3 loop: CASSLGTSGRVQQFF. CDR3 coding DNA: TGTGCCAGCAGTCTCGGGACTAGCGGGAGGGTTCAGCAGTTCTTC.

The chain has TRBV29-1 and TRBJ2-5; a possible D gene is TRBD1 (5 bases). CDR3 length: 13 residues. With 4 bases removed from V and 2 bases from J, the gap between germline ends came to 11 bases. In germline, CDR1 is SQVTM, CDR2 ANQGSEA. CDR3 nucleotides: TGCAGCGTTGTTGCAGGGTGGCAAGAGACCCAGTACTTC. It encodes CSVVAGWQETQYF.

This chain links TRBV18 with TRBJ2-7; 8 nucleotides match TRBD2. Germline V gene lookup returns CDR1 KGHSH and CDR2 LQKENI. V shed 5 bases, J shed 5 bases, and the junction held 5 bases outside the gene matches. The CDR3 loop spans 13 amino acids. CDR3 sequence: CASSSRGGDEQYF. The CDR3 DNA sequence: TGTGCCAGCTCATCCCGGGGGGGGGACGAGCAGTACTTC.

This clone came up a few times. This rearrangement joins TRBV7-3 to TRBJ2-1; D is unresolved. V lost 2 bases and J lost 5, with 13 bases in between. The CDR3 spans 15 residues. Per the germline V gene, CDR1 is SGHTA and CDR2 is FQGTGA. The CDR3 loop reads CASSLGQLLNNEQFF. CDR3 coding DNA: TGTGCCAGCAGCTTAGGCCAGTTGCTGAACAATGAGCAGTTCTTC.

The J gene is TRBJ2-7, the V gene TRBV6-1, with TRBD1 identical over 7 bases. The CDR3 totals 13 residues. J lost 2 bases, V lost 8 bases, and 6 bases had no gene match. CDR1 and CDR2 (germline): MNHNS, SASEGT. The CDR3 DNA reads as TGTGCCAGCCGCCGGGACAGCCCCTACGAGCAGTACTTC. Residues: CASRRDSPYEQYF.

V usage is TRBV18 and J usage is TRBJ1-3; the D gene is possibly TRBD1 (6 bases). The germline gives CDR1 KGHSH, CDR2 LQKENI. The CDR3 is 15 residues long. V lost 3 bases and J 0 bases, leaving 9 bases between the germline ends. CDR3 in amino acids: CASSPGTNSGNTIYF. The CDR3 DNA follows: TGTGCCAGCTCACCTGGGACAAACTCTGGAAACACCATATATTTT.

The chain uses TRBV19 and TRBJ1-4, with TRBD1 matching 7 bases. The junction had 9 bases not matched to a gene; V was cut back by 2 bases and J by 3 bases. Germline CDR1 LNHDA, CDR2 SQIVND (reference sequence). This CDR3 comprises 17 residues. CDR3 bases: TGTGCCAGTAGTATATCTACCACAGGGGAGTCTAATGAAAAACTGTTTTTT. Translating gives CASSISTTGESNEKLFF.

Comment on this clone: Sequence at one end of the junction differs from germline and may be a read error. The chain uses TRBV7-9 and TRBJ1-1, with no clear D. Per the germline V gene, CDR1 is SEHNR and CDR2 is FQNEAQ (reference sequence). CDR3 length: 13 amino acids. The chain's CDR3 is CSSSTTANTEAFF. The DNA of the CDR3 is TGTTCCAGCAGCACAACAGCGAACACTGAAGCTTTCTTT.

The chain employs TRBV10-2 and TRBJ2-3; possibly TRBD1 for D (6 bases). Trimming took 1 base from V and 5 from J, leaving 13 bases between them. Germline V lookup: CDR1 WSHSY, CDR2 SAAADI. This CDR3 has 15 residues. The chain's CDR3 is CASSEFSKGGDTQYF. The CDR3 bases are TGCGCCAGCAGTGAGTTTAGCAAAGGGGGAGATACGCAGTATTTT.

The J gene is TRBJ1-1, the V gene TRBV5-5; possibly TRBD1 for D (6 bases). Germline V gene data show CDR1 as SGHKS and CDR2 as YYEKEE (reference sequence). Trimming pared 4 bases from V and 0 bases from J, leaving 22 bases between. CDR3 length: 18 amino acids. CDR3 sequence (DNA): TGTGCCAGCAGCCGTTGGGGGGGTGGGGGGCAGATGAACACTGAAGCTTTCTTT. This translates into CASSRWGGGGQMNTEAFF. The full variable domain, in which reference TRBV5-5 and TRBJ1-1 provide the parts outside the CDR3, is DAGVTQSPTHLIKTRGQQVTLRCSPISGHKSVSWYQQVLGQGPQFIFQYYEKEERGRGNFPDRFSARQFPNYSSELNVNALLLGDSALYLCASSRWGGGGQMNTEAFFGQGTRLTVV.

This clone was seen once. The same CDR3 is also encoded by other DNA sequences in this sample. This rearrangement joins TRBV7-8 to TRBJ1-1; no reliable D call. CDR1 is SGHVS, CDR2 FQNEAQ, per germline. The V end lost 5 bases, the J end lost 4 bases, and 14 bases lay between the germline ends. CDR3 length: 14 amino acids. CDR3 protein: CASSLAGGSTEAFF. DNA for the CDR3: TGTGCCAGCAGCCTCGCGGGCGGGAGCACTGAAGCTTTCTTT.